This TCR beta chain is from a study of CD8+CD57+ T cells in acquired aplastic anemia. Overall study findings and caveats: Overlap between patients and controls comprised twenty-nine CD8+ CDR3 sequences.

This clonotype was seen repeatedly, ten times or more. Its specificity is unknown. Investigators profiled TCR beta VDJ and CDR3 from genomic DNA template. TCRdb fed the reads into MiXCR, producing one record per CDR3 protein. This table holds about 150,000 distinct CDR3 sequences, just over 50% found once. The CDR3 has 14 residues. Looked up from germline, CDR1 is MNHNS and CDR2 is SASEGT. Between the trimmed V and J ends, which lost 5 bases and 5 bases, there was a span of 15 bases. Individuals selected for sequencing had exhibited CD8+CD57+ cell expansion on flow cytometry. This TCR was recovered from a human donor with aplastic anemia. The chain recombines TRBV6-1 with TRBJ2-5; D uncertain. Sample: sorted CD4+, CD8+, or CD8+CD57+ T cells (not recorded which) from PBMCs. This chain's CDR3 is CASSRDWGRETQYF. CDR3 coding DNA: TGTGCCAGCAGTCGCGACTGGGGTCGTGAGACCCAGTACTTC.